This entry features one T cell receptor beta chain sequence. Assay used: immunoSEQ multiplex PCR; TCRdb lists only in-frame clones, some missing. Counted here are some 40,000 clones, roughly 32% occurring once; the ten biggest clones make up more than 1.5%. The sample comes from a study of sequential checkpoint blockade in melanoma. This sample's treatment: randomized to nivolumab then ipilimumab (arm A) or the reverse (arm B). CDR1 and CDR2 from the germline V gene are SGHRS and YFSETQ. The CDR3 extends over 16 amino acids. V lost 1 base to trimming and J lost 1 base, with 13 bases between them. The gene calls are TRBV5-1 and TRBJ2-3; D not resolved. Sequencing was performed on tumor tissue (inferred from file names), taken from a patient given nivolumab and ipilimumab in sequence. The TCR comes from a human donor with melanoma. The CDR3 DNA reads TGCGCCAGCAGCTTGCGACTGGCCCCGGGCACAGATACGCAGTATTTT. Protein sequence: CASSLRLAPGTDTQYF.